The 27 T cell receptor beta chains reported below all come from one sample, sequenced in a study of blood T cell repertoires in COVID-19. The repertoire was sequenced with immunoSEQ multiplex PCR; TCRdb's copy has only in-frame clones and lacks some. Found here are thousands of clones, less than 90% of them singletons; the top ten hold just over 7%. The specimen sequenced was peripheral blood. The receptor source for this set is a human donor with active COVID-19. The donor label of this sample is uncertain.

The chain carries TRBV10-3 and TRBJ1-1; no clear D. Germline CDR1 is ENHRY and CDR2 is SYGVKD. V lost 6 bases and J lost 0, with 20 bases in between. The CDR3 loop spans 17 amino acids. This CDR3 reads CAISGDRVFPMNTEAFF. The CDR3 DNA follows: TGTGCCATCAGCGGCGATCGGGTATTTCCCATGAACACTGAAGCTTTCTTT.

The chain is built from TRBV18 and TRBJ2-7; TRBD1 matches 8 bases. The CDR3 sequence is 13 residues long. Germline values: CDR1 KGHSH, CDR2 LQKENI. The J segment lost 4 bases and the V segment lost 5 bases, leaving 4 bases of the junction unmatched. CDR3 coding DNA: TGTGCCAGCTCAGGACAGGGCCTGTACGAGCAGTACTTC. Translation: CASSGQGLYEQYF.

The chain has TRBV7-2 and TRBJ2-5; 7 bases align to TRBD1. CDR3 size: 14 residues. The V and J ends lost 6 bases and 1 base, in that order; junction bases with no gene match: 5. Germline values: CDR1 SGHTA, CDR2 FQGNSA. CDR3 loop: CASSRDRVQETQYF. The CDR3 bases are TGTGCCAGCAGTCGGGACAGAGTCCAAGAGACCCAGTACTTC.

The chain links TRBV6-6 to TRBJ1-5; TRBD1 might be the D (6 bases). The CDR3 is made up of 14 amino acids. V was clipped by 6 bases and J by 8 bases, with 17 bases between them. CDR1 and CDR2 (germline): MNHNY, SVGAGI (reference sequence). Here the CDR3 DNA reads TGTGCCAGCAGGCCTGACAGGCCCCAGGAGCCCCAGCATTTT. Protein: CASRPDRPQEPQHF.

The genes are TRBV7-8 and TRBJ2-7; 13 bases are shared with TRBD2. The junction had 4 bases not matched to a gene; V was cut back by 1 base and J by 1 base. The CDR3 has 17 amino acids. Per germline, CDR1 SGHVS and CDR2 FQNEAQ. The CDR3 nucleotides are TGTGCCAGCAGCTTAGGGACTAGCGGGAGATCGTCCTACGAGCAGTACGTC. Translation: CASSLGTSGRSSYEQYV.

The V and J genes are TRBV3-1 (or the pseudogene TRBV3-2) and TRBJ2-6, with D perhaps TRBD2 (5 bases). The V gene lost 0 bases and the J gene lost 0 bases, with 15 bases spanning the gap. Germline CDR1 LGHDT, CDR2 YNNKEL (reference sequence). The CDR3 runs 19 residues. CDR3 DNA: TGTGCCAGCAGCCAAGAAATAGACGGGGTAAACTCTGGGGCCAACGTCCTGACTTTC. Translation: CASSQEIDGVNSGANVLTF.

The rearrangement links TRBV9 to TRBJ2-5; 8 nucleotides align to TRBD2. Germline V gene data show CDR1 as SGDLS and CDR2 as YYNGEE. The V and J ends lost 0 bases and 9 bases, in that order; junction bases with no gene match: 7. The CDR3 runs 14 residues. CDR3 coding DNA: TGTGCCAGCAGCGTAGGCCTAGCGGGCTCAGCCCAGTACTTC. Protein product: CASSVGLAGSAQYF.

The chain is built from TRBV5-1 and TRBJ2-3, with 9 bases matching TRBD2. The V and J ends lost 4 bases and 2 bases, in that order; junction bases with no gene match: 14. This CDR3 is built from 18 residues. From germline, CDR1 is SGHRS and CDR2 YFSETQ. The CDR3 reads CASSPRISGGLLTDTQYF. The CDR3 coding sequence is TGCGCCAGCAGCCCCCGGATTAGCGGGGGCCTTCTCACAGATACGCAGTATTTT.

The CDR3 is CASTQDAEGHNEQFF. As DNA, the CDR3 is TGTGCCAGCACCCAAGACGCGGAGGGTCACAATGAGCAGTTCTTC. The chain employs TRBV6-4 and TRBJ2-1; the D gene is possibly TRBD2 (6 bases). The CDR3 is 15 amino acids. The ends were cut back, 7 bases at V and 5 bases at J, with 18 bases in the middle. Germline V CDR1 and CDR2: MRHNA, SNTAGT.

This chain connects TRBV29-1 to TRBJ2-1; TRBD2 matches at 14 bases. The junction had 7 bases not matched to a gene; V was cut back by 6 bases and J by 9 bases. Germline CDR1 is SQVTM and CDR2 is ANQGSEA. There are 14 residues in the CDR3. CDR3 DNA sequence: TGCAGCGTCGGGACTAGCGGGAGTGCTGGTGAGCAGTTCTTC. It translates to CSVGTSGSAGEQFF.

The chain employs TRBV28 and TRBJ2-2, with TRBD2 identical over 8 bases. The trim removed 5 bases at V and 8 bases at J, leaving 10 bases unmatched. The CDR3 length is 15 residues. Germline V CDR1 and CDR2: MDHEN, SYDVKM. CDR3 sequence: CASSPAGAIRGELFF. CDR3 nucleotides: TGTGCCAGCAGTCCAGCGGGGGCAATCAGGGGGGAGCTGTTTTTT.

The V and J genes are TRBV4-2 and TRBJ2-5; 14 bases line up with TRBD2. Germline trimming cut 1 base from V and 4 bases from J; bases unmatched to any gene: 2. Germline loops: CDR1 LGHNA, CDR2 YNFKEQ. The CDR3 has 16 residues. The CDR3, as DNA: TGTGCCAGCAGCCAAGGGGGACTAGCGGGAGTAGAGACCCAGTACTTC. It is translated as CASSQGGLAGVETQYF.

The chain uses TRBV2 and TRBJ2-3, with D tentatively TRBD2 (6 bases). Trimming cost V 7 bases and J 3 bases, with 14 bases left between them. Germline values: CDR1 SNHLY, CDR2 FYNNEI. CDR3 size: 14 residues. This chain's CDR3 is CASTVAAGTDTQYF. CDR3 sequence (DNA): TGTGCCAGCACGGTAGCGGCGGGGACAGATACGCAGTATTTT. Full variable domain (missing parts from reference TRBV2 and TRBJ2-3): EPEVTQTPSHQVTQMGQEVILRCVPISNHLYFYWYRQILGQKVEFLVSFYNNEISEKSEIFDDQFSVERPDGSNFTLKIRSTKLEDSAMYFCASTVAAGTDTQYFGPGTRLTVL.

CDR3 bases: TGTGCCAGCAGCCTGTCCGGGACAGGGCCTTACGAGCAGTACGTC. It codes for CASSLSGTGPYEQYV. This chain joins TRBV3-1 (or the pseudogene TRBV3-2) and TRBJ2-7, with TRBD1 matching 9 bases. The CDR3 contains 15 residues. Germline CDR1 reads LGHDT; CDR2 reads YNNKEL (reference sequence). V shed 4 bases and J 4 bases; nucleotides not matched to a gene: 8.

The rearrangement links TRBV21-1 to TRBJ2-7; the table assigns TRBD2, which was not confirmed against the DNA. TRBV21-1 is listed as a pseudogene. The CDR3 is made up of 24 amino acids. This CDR3 reads CASSKARLRGGGWSARNEVYEQYV. The CDR3, as DNA: TGTGCCAGCAGCAAAGCGCGCCTAAGAGGGGGGGGTTGGAGCGCCCGCAATGAGGTCTACGAGCAGTACGTC.

This CDR3 is CASSDYRGNEQFF. Here the CDR3 DNA reads TGTGCCAGCAGTGACTACAGGGGGAATGAGCAGTTCTTC. V is TRBV6-4 and J is TRBJ2-1; the match to TRBD1 covers 8 bases. The CDR3 covers 13 residues. With V trimmed by 1 base and J by 7 bases, 0 bases remained unmatched. Germline-derived CDR1 and CDR2 are MRHNA and SNTAGT.

V and J are TRBV7-9 and TRBJ1-2; 10 bases map to TRBD1. V shed 5 bases and J 8 bases; nucleotides not matched to a gene: 8. CDR3 length: 14 residues. CDR1 and CDR2 (germline): SEHNR, FQNEAQ (reference sequence). In DNA, the CDR3 is TGTGCCAGCAGCCACCGGGACAGGGGACAAGGCTACACCTTC. This sequence encodes CASSHRDRGQGYTF.

This sequence joins TRBV6-5 and TRBJ1-1; unclear D gene. Germline CDR1 is MNHEY and CDR2 is SVGAGI. The CDR3 totals 13 residues. V was trimmed by 2 bases and J by 4 bases, leaving 8 bases between them. The CDR3 loop reads CASSYTGTTEAFF. CDR3 sequence (DNA): TGTGCCAGCAGTTACACGGGAACCACTGAAGCTTTCTTT.

The chain combines TRBV3-1 (or the pseudogene TRBV3-2) with TRBJ1-2; 7 bases are a match to TRBD1. Trimming at V came to 5 bases and at J to 7 bases, leaving 4 bases not matched to a gene. CDR1 and CDR2 from the germline V gene are LGHDT and YNNKEL (reference sequence). The CDR3 totals 12 residues. Here the CDR3 reads CASSFEGAGYTF. In DNA, the CDR3 is TGTGCCAGCAGCTTTGAGGGGGCTGGCTACACCTTC.

The chain uses TRBV10-3 and TRBJ2-3; D is perhaps TRBD2 (5 bases). Germline V gene lookup returns CDR1 ENHRY and CDR2 SYGVKD. The CDR3 spans 14 residues. Trimming stripped 10 bases from V and 4 bases from J, with 18 bases between. Here the CDR3 reads CATQDPAGADTQYF. The CDR3 nucleotides read TGTGCCACGCAGGATCCGGCGGGCGCAGATACGCAGTATTTT.

The rearrangement uses TRBV12-3 or TRBV12-4 and TRBJ1-5, with D unresolved. This CDR3 is 12 amino acids long. V was shortened by 2 bases and J by 3 bases, with 2 bases between the two germline ends. This CDR3 reads CASSLYNQPQHF. The CDR3 nucleotides are TGTGCCAGCAGTTTATACAATCAGCCCCAGCATTTT.

The genes are TRBV9 and TRBJ2-1, with 9 nucleotides matching TRBD2. After removal of 3 bases from V and 5 bases from J, the junction contained 9 bases not matched to a gene. This CDR3 has 16 residues. Germline V CDR1 and CDR2: SGDLS, YYNGEE. CDR3 bases: TGTGCCAGCAGCGGAAGCGTTAGCGGGAGTAACAATGAGCAGTTCTTC. Translation: CASSGSVSGSNNEQFF.

The chain combines TRBV5-1 with TRBJ2-1; TRBD2 matches 15 bases. Germline V gives CDR1 SGHRS, CDR2 YFSETQ. The length of the CDR3 is 19 residues. The V gene end was trimmed by 4 bases and the J gene end by 0 bases; junction bases not matched to a gene: 8. The CDR3 bases are TGCGCCAGCAGCGCGGGACTAGCGGGAGGCTTGAGCTCCTACAATGAGCAGTTCTTC. Its protein is CASSAGLAGGLSSYNEQFF.

The chain employs TRBV9 and TRBJ2-2; TRBD2 might be the D (6 bases). CDR3 length: 16 amino acids. With 4 bases removed from V and 4 bases from J, the gap between germline ends came to 17 bases. Germline V lookup: CDR1 SGDLS, CDR2 YYNGEE. CDR3 DNA sequence: TGTGCCAGCAGCCCTGGGCGCAGGGAGGCCACCGGGGAGCTGTTTTTT. Protein sequence: CASSPGRREATGELFF.

The chain links TRBV7-8 to TRBJ2-1; 10 nucleotides line up with TRBD2. Germline lookup yields CDR1 SGHVS and CDR2 FQNEAQ. The CDR3 runs 17 residues. J gave up 3 bases and V 5 bases, and 10 bases lay outside the gene matches. This CDR3 reads CASSIDLSGGLYNEQFF. In DNA form, the CDR3 reads TGTGCCAGCAGCATTGACCTTAGCGGGGGGCTCTACAATGAGCAGTTCTTC.

The rearrangement links TRBV14 to TRBJ2-1, with 13 bases that match TRBD2. The germline V gene has CDR1 SGHDN and CDR2 FVKESK. The V gene end was trimmed by 4 bases and the J gene end by 3 bases; junction bases not matched to a gene: 6. The CDR3 has 17 residues. CDR3 loop: CASSPPRLAGGYNEQFF. CDR3 DNA sequence: TGTGCCAGCAGCCCTCCTAGACTAGCGGGAGGCTACAATGAGCAGTTCTTC.

The chain links TRBV4-1 to TRBJ2-6, with 7 bases aligning to TRBD2. V dropped 0 bases and J dropped 2; count of bases not matched to a gene: 1. Germline CDR1 is MGHRA and CDR2 is YSYEKL. The CDR3 runs 16 residues. CDR3 sequence reads: CASSQDGRTGANVLTF. The CDR3, as DNA: TGCGCCAGCAGCCAAGACGGGAGGACTGGGGCCAACGTCCTGACTTTC.